This T cell receptor beta chain was identified during a study of PD-1 blockade in classical Hodgkin lymphoma. Study results and caveats: Before treatment, complete responders showed about the same diversity as newly diagnosed patients. The authors have not defined what causes the repertoire differences, possibly disease activity or prior therapy. By C4D1, diversity of CD4+ TCRs had risen significantly, whereas that of CD8+ TCRs had not.

This CDR3 is 12 amino acids long. The ends were cut back, 5 bases at V and 7 bases at J, with 8 bases in the middle. Per germline, CDR1 KGHSH and CDR2 LQKENI. Profiled with immunoSEQ multiplex PCR; TCRdb holds only in-frame clones, not every one. Of around 31,000 clones listed, less than 90% are singletons. A note on this clone: Its matching antigen is unknown.

Every patient was affected by relapse after autologous stem cell transplantation, while exposure to brentuximab vedotin was not uniform. Thawed PBMCs yielded CD4+ T cells through magnetic negative selection. The study recorded best responses of complete response, partial response or progressive disease. The chain carries TRBV18 and TRBJ2-2; D ambiguous. The input for sequencing was CD4+ T cells from blood, taken at baseline. This receptor was identified in a human donor with classical Hodgkin lymphoma. This CDR3 reads CASSTPGGELFF. DNA of the CDR3: TGTGCCAGCTCAACGCCGGGCGGGGAGCTGTTTTTT. Using reference TRBV18 and TRBJ2-2 for the parts outside the CDR3, the full variable domain is NAGVMQNPRHLVRRRGQEARLRCSPMKGHSHVYWYRQLPEEGLKFMVYLQKENIIDESGMPKERFSAEFPKEGPSILRIQQVVRGDSAAYFCASSTPGGELFFGEGSRLTVL.